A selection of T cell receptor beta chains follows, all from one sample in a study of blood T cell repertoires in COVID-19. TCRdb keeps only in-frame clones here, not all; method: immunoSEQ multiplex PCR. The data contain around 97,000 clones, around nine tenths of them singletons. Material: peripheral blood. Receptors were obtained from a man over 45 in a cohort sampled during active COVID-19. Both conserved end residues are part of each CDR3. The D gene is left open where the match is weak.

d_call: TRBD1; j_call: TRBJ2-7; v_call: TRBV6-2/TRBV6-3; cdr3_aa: CASSYLGTGAYEQYF; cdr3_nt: TGTGCCAGCAGTTACCTCGGGACAGGGGCCTACGAGCAGTACTTC
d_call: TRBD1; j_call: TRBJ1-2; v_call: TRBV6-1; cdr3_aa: CASSEAWTGIYGYTF; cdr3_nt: TGTGCCAGCAGTGAAGCTTGGACAGGGATCTATGGCTACACCTTC
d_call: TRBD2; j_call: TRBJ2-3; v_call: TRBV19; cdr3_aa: CASTLGLAKTDTQYF; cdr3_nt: TGTGCCAGTACCTTGGGACTAGCGAAGACAGATACGCAGTATTTT
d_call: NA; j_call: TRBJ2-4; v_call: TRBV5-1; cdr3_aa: CASSLVQGGFIQYF; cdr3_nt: TGCGCCAGCAGCTTGGTTCAAGGGGGTTTCATTCAGTACTTC
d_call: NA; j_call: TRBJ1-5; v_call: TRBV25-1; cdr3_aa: CASSESSTGSNQPQHF; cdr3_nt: TGTGCCAGCAGTGAATCAAGCACAGGTAGCAATCAGCCCCAGCATTTT
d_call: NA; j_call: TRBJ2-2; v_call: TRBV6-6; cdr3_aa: CASSYNGAGNTGELFF; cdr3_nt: TGTGCCAGCAGTTACAATGGGGCTGGGAACACCGGGGAGCTGTTTTTT
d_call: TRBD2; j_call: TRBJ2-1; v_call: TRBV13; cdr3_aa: CASSSAGLGYNEQFF; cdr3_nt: TGTGCCAGCAGCTCAGCGGGACTAGGGTACAATGAGCAGTTCTTC
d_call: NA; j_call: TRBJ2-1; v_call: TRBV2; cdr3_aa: CASSEWGQGINNEQFF; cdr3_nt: TGTGCCAGCAGTGAATGGGGGCAGGGCATCAACAATGAGCAGTTCTTC
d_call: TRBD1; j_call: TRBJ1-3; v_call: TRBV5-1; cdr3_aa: CASSFGGRQGDAGNTIYF; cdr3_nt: TGCGCCAGCAGCTTTGGCGGAAGACAGGGGGATGCTGGAAACACCATATATTTT
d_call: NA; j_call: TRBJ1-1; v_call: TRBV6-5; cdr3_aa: CASSTREVDTEAFF; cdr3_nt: TGTGCCAGCAGTACCAGGGAAGTGGACACTGAAGCTTTCTTT
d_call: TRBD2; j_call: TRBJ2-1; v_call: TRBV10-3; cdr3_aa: CAIRRSSGGYEQFF; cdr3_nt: TGTGCCATCAGGCGATCTAGCGGGGGTTATGAGCAGTTCTTC
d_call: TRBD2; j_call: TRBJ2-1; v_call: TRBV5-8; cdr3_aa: CASSFGTGGNEQFF; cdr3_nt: TGTGCCAGCAGCTTCGGGACGGGGGGCAATGAGCAGTTCTTC
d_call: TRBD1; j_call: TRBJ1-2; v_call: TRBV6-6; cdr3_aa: CASSYTGTGTYGYTF; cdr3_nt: TGTGCCAGCAGTTACACCGGGACAGGGACCTACGGCTACACCTTC
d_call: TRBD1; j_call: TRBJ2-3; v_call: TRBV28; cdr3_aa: CASSLEQGAGDTQYF; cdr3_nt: TGTGCCAGCAGTTTAGAGCAGGGGGCCGGAGATACGCAGTATTTT
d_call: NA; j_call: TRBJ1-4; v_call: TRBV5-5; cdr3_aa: CASSFSLPGDEKLFF; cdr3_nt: TGTGCCAGCAGCTTCAGTCTCCCAGGGGACGAAAAACTGTTTTTT
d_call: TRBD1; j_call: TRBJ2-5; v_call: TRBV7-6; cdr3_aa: CASSLAPGQQETQYF; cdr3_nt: TGTGCCAGCAGCTTAGCCCCGGGACAGCAAGAGACCCAGTACTTC
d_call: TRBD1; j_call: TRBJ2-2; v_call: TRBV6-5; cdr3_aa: CASTGGQVTGELFF; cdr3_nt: TGTGCCAGCACCGGCGGACAGGTCACCGGGGAGCTGTTTTTT
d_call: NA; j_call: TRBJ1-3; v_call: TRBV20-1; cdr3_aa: CSARSRNTIYF; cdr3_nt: TGCAGTGCCCGGAGTAGAAACACCATATATTTT